The rows below give T cell receptor beta chains drawn from one sample of a study of blood T cell repertoires in COVID-19. The method was immunoSEQ multiplex PCR; TCRdb's version includes in-frame clones alone and lacks a portion of them. The table includes 250,000 or so clones, more than 70% detected once. The material sequenced was PBMCs or T cells enriched from blood (not recorded which). These receptors were taken from a woman aged 50 to 60 who had recovered from COVID-19. Each CDR3 is given with its conserved first and last residue.

V gene	J gene	CDR3 protein
TRBV11-2	TRBJ1-6	CASTPQGFDSPLHF
TRBV12-3/TRBV12-4	TRBJ2-1	CASSSVGDNEQFF
TRBV11-3	TRBJ2-1	CASSWTSGYYNEQFF
TRBV21-1	TRBJ2-3	CASSKGLDTQYF
TRBV19	TRBJ1-5	CASSIVIANNQPQHF
TRBV25-1	TRBJ2-2	CASSEWGGTGELFF
TRBV12-5	TRBJ1-6	CASGLLPTGVGERSPLHF
TRBV5-1	TRBJ1-2	CASSFGQANAYGYTF
TRBV19	TRBJ1-4	CASSREGQRGGKLFF
TRBV18	TRBJ2-6	CASSPRGTGSSGANVLTF
TRBV9	TRBJ2-2	CASSVARGTGELFF
TRBV20-1	TRBJ2-3	CSARASYTQYF
TRBV4-3	TRBJ1-6	CASSQVHREESPLHF
TRBV19	TRBJ1-1	CASSIRGANTEAFF
TRBV19	TRBJ2-7	CASSSAGTGVYEQYF
TRBV4-2	TRBJ2-7	CASSQARTGGLEQYF
TRBV6-5	TRBJ2-1	CASSIGWEHEQFF
TRBV6-2/TRBV6-3	TRBJ2-2	CASSSGTGDTGELFF
TRBV30	TRBJ1-1	CATGQVEAFF
TRBV7-7	TRBJ2-3	CASSLGGGTQYF
TRBV19	TRBJ2-1	CASSRSGTTYNEQFF
TRBV15	TRBJ2-7	CATSRLPSYEQYF
TRBV3-1/TRBV3-2	TRBJ2-3	CASSQDFGGGTDTQYF
TRBV18	TRBJ1-4	CASSGQLGNEKLFF
TRBV5-1	TRBJ1-4	CASSLDSMNEKLFF
TRBV7-8	TRBJ1-5	CASSPRRDSFGDQPQHF
TRBV19	TRBJ2-1	CASLGVAYNEQFF
TRBV19	TRBJ1-2	CASSIRGNNYGYTF
TRBV10-3	TRBJ1-5	CAISVTGKQPQHF
TRBV18	TRBJ2-5	CASSQQLQETQYF
TRBV3-1/TRBV3-2	TRBJ1-2	CASSQGRTGNYGYTF
TRBV18	TRBJ1-1	CASSATGNTEAFF
TRBV6-2/TRBV6-3	TRBJ2-7	CASSRFPGTGIEQYF
TRBV7-8	TRBJ1-5	CASSLGGRDRKNQPQHF
TRBV30	TRBJ1-2	CAWTGNYGYTF
TRBV28	TRBJ2-7	CASTPGGGSSYEQYF
TRBV7-9	TRBJ2-1	CASSLPSSGRGPLINEQFF
TRBV7-8	TRBJ1-5	CASSSRSRDSSNQPQHF
TRBV28	TRBJ1-3	CASTAGGYSGNTIYF
TRBV18	TRBJ1-5	CASSPKNSHNQPQHF
TRBV5-1	TRBJ2-7	CASSLEQGPYYEQYF
TRBV28	TRBJ1-1	CASRRGNTEAFF
TRBV3-1/TRBV3-2	TRBJ1-3	CASQDRNSGNTIYF
TRBV11-2	TRBJ2-7	CASSLFVAGGDEQYF
TRBV4-3	TRBJ2-5	CASSQDLALGRETQYF
TRBV18	TRBJ1-6	CASSPDRNSPLHF
TRBV18	TRBJ2-1	CASSANSGGAKNEQFF
TRBV4-1	TRBJ2-1	CASSPTGTQNNEQFF
TRBV4-1	TRBJ2-2	CASSQSGLASGELFF